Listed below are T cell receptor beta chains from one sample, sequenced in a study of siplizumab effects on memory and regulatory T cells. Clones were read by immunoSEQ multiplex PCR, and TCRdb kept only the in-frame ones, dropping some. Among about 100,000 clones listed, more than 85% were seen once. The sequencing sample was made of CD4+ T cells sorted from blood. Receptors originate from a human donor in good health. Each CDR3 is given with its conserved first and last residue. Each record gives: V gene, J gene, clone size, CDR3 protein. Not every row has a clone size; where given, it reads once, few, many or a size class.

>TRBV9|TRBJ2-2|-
CASSHTGAPGELFF
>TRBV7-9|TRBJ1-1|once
CASSLASTGAFF
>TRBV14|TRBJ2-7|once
CASIPLKQGKDEQYF
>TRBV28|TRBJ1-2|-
CASSLGSANYGYTF
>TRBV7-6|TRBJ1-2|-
CASSLALGRLANYGYTF
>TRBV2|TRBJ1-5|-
CASSQGREHQPQHF
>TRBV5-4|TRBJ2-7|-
CASSLAGTASYEQYF
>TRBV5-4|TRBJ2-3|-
CASSLRSGGLSDTQYF
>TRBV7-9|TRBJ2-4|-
CASSYGGQGGIQYF
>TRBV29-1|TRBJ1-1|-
CSVGTGGRTEAFF
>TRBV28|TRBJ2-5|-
CASTLRDPGGTQYF
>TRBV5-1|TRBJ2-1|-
CASSLSLAGGHNEQFF
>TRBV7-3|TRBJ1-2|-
CASSSEANYGYTF
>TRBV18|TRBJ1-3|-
CASSTTGNSGNTIYF
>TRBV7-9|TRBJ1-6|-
CASRRLGGDNSPLHF
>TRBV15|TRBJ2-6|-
CATSGDSPGANVLTF
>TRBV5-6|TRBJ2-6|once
CASSYKSTGPGANVLTF
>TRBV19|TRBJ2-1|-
CASSISRDDNEQFF
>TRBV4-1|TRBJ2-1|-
CASSQIKGLAAPYNEQFF
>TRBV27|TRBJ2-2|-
CASSWGGSNTGELFF
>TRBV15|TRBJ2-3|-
CATSVGVTDTQYF
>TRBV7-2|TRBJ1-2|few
CASSLDNFPGYTF
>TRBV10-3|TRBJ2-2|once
CAISESEGRGMHTGELFF
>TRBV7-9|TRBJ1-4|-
CASSHGATTEREKLFF
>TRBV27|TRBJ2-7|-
CASRVGGTYSYEQYF
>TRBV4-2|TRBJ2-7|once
CASSQDSGRTYEQYF
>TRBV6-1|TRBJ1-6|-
CASSERLASSYNSPLHF
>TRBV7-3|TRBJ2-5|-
CASSLAGLGETQYF
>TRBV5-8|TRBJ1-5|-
CASSPRGTGEQPQHF
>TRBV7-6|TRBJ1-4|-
CASSLGQTFNEKLFF
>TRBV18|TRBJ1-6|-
CASSPPGRSTPLHF
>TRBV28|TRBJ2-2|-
CASSLGDLNTGELFF
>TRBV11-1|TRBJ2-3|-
CASSLAMSPGPTDTQYF
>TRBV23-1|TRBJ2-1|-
CASSQSGRISLNEQFF
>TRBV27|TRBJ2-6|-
CASKPSGANVLTF
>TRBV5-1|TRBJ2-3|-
CAHSTAPGGTQYF
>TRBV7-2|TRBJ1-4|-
CASSSSTGLSEKLFF
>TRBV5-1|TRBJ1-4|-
CASSTGTGNEKLFF
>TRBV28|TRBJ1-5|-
CASSTPGTAGEPQHF
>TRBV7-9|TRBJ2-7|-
CASSLVGGPGEQYF
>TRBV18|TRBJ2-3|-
CASSPPDRGKVDTQYF
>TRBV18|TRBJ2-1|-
CASSPSSSYNEQFF
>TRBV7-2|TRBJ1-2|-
CASSSRTGRGYTF
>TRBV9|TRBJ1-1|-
CASSAREQNTEAFF
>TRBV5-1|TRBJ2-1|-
CASSLIAGSSYNEQFF
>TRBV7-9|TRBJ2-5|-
CASSERQGERETQYF
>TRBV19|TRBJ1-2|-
CASTLGRDRFYGYTF
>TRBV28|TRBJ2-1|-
CASSSLGTSGALGEQFF
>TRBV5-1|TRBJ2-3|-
CASSLIGGLSDTQYF
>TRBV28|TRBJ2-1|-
CASSLTGGAYDEQFF
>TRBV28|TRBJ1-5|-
CASKGAYNQPQHF
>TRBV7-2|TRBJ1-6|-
CASSLGGASVFNSPLHF
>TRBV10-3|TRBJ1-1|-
CAITQTGGNTEAFF